This T cell receptor (beta chain) was identified in a study of T-cell reconstitution after alpha-beta-depleted transplantation in children. Study-wide results and caveats: Diversity of TCRbeta at day 60 was high in some patients, arising from surviving recipient T cells and thymic progenitors. Diversity and T-cell counts at one year after transplant derived mostly from new T cells. Several hundred expanded graft clones reportedly supplied alpha-beta T cells about two months after transplant.

In its sample, this clonotype was seen a few times. Antigen: not known. Unique molecular identifiers were used in preparing the TCRbeta library. TCRdb re-analysed the PCR reads in MiXCR, keeping a single row per CDR3 protein. The repertoire holds hundreds of thousands of distinct CDR3 sequences, more than 20% seen once, with about 4.8% in the top ten. This CDR3 spans 18 amino acids. Looked up from germline, CDR1 is MGHRA and CDR2 is YSYEKL. The V end was cut by 0 bases, the J end by 0 bases, with 15 bases between. The receptor's source is a female patient aged 2-9 years who had a stem cell transplant for congenital amegakaryocytic thrombocytopenia, so the T cells may come from the graft donor. V usage is TRBV4-1 and J usage is TRBJ2-4; D is perhaps TRBD2 (5 bases). The source was PBMCs, mostly from graft donor cells, collected 360 days after TCRalphabeta/CD19-depleted stem cell transplant. In DNA, the CDR3 is TGCGCCAGCAGCCAAGAACCGGGATTACAGCTAGCCAAAAACATTCAGTACTTC. This translates into CASSQEPGLQLAKNIQYF.